Included here is one T cell receptor beta chain sequence, with context. These data originate in a study of Graves' ophthalmopathy and Graves' hyperthyroidism. The authors amplified TCR beta CDR3 regions, and they did so from RNA transcripts for repertoire sequencing. HTBI primers were employed in first-round RT-PCR, then a second-round multiplex PCR followed. TCRdb reprocessed the multiplex PCR reads via MiXCR and lists one record per CDR3 protein. The sample holds around 660,000 distinct CDR3 sequences, more than 40% seen once. The PBMCs had their origin in less than 13 ml of fresh peripheral blood. V shed 10 bases and J shed 2 bases, with 21 bases lying between them. Germline V gene lookup returns CDR1 SGHTA and CDR2 FQGTGA. The CDR3 has 17 residues.

The sequence was collected from an adult man with Graves' ophthalmopathy. V and J are TRBV7-3 and TRBJ2-6; the D is unclear. The sample taken for sequencing was peripheral blood. CDR3 bases: TGTGCCATCAGTGAACCCGACCGGAACACTGGGGCCAACGTCCTGACTTTC. It is translated as CAISEPDRNTGANVLTF. The full variable domain, its missing parts supplied by reference TRBV7-3 and TRBJ2-6, is GAGVSQTPSNKVTEKGKYVELRCDPISGHTALYWYRQSLGQGPEFLIYFQGTGAADDSGLPNDRFFAVRPEGSVSTLKIQRTERGDSAVYLCAISEPDRNTGANVLTFGAGSRLTVL.